One and the same sample provided the 16 T cell receptor beta chains below, sequenced in a study of OX40 agonist ivuxolimab in advanced cancers. Measured with immunoSEQ multiplex PCR; TCRdb has only the in-frame clones, and not every one. The data hold more than 45,000 clones, with about four fifths observed a single time. The sequences come from CD4+ or CD8+ T cells sorted from blood, collected in a trial of the OX40 agonist ivuxolimab. The receptors come from an adult with an advanced solid tumor such as melanoma, head and neck, liver or kidney cancer.

The rearrangement joins TRBV7-6 to TRBJ2-1; 7 bases are a match to TRBD2. CDR3 length: 17 amino acids. V was pared by 5 bases and J by 7 bases, with 17 bases of the junction left unmatched. Germline-derived CDR1 and CDR2 are SGHVS and FNYEAQ. The chain's CDR3 is CASSLSPLAELSNEQFF. CDR3 bases: TGTGCCAGCAGCCTTTCACCTCTAGCGGAGCTTTCTAATGAGCAGTTCTTC.

The chain links TRBV14 to TRBJ2-3; TRBD1 is a possible D gene (5 bases). V was pared by 4 bases and J by 9 bases, with 14 bases between. This CDR3 has 13 residues. The germline V gene encodes CDR1 SGHDN and CDR2 FVKESK. The CDR3 nucleotides are TGTGCCAGCAGCCCGGCTGTGGGGCGGACGCAGTATTTT. It is translated as CASSPAVGRTQYF.

This clone has only one observation. The chain combines TRBV5-6 with TRBJ2-2; no firm D call. V lost 4 bases and J lost 4, with 8 bases in between. This CDR3 comprises 13 residues. Germline loops: CDR1 SGHDT, CDR2 YYEEEE. The CDR3 bases are TGTGCCAGCAGCCCGGTTGGCACCGGGGAGCTGTTTTTT. Encoded protein: CASSPVGTGELFF.

In DNA, the CDR3 is TGTGCCAGCAGTTACGGGCGACGGGAGCAGTACTTC. Amino acid sequence: CASSYGRREQYF. V gene TRBV6-5 combines with J gene TRBJ2-7; D is uncertain. Per germline, CDR1 MNHEY and CDR2 SVGAGI. V was trimmed by 2 bases and J by 7 bases, leaving 9 bases between them. This CDR3 is built from 12 residues.

Comment on this clone: One end of the junction fails to match germline, which may point to a read error. The chain couples TRBV7-7 to TRBJ2-3, with 7 bases aligning to TRBD2. There are 15 residues in the CDR3. Germline CDR1 and CDR2: SSHAT and FNYEAQ (reference sequence). CDR3 in DNA: TGTGCTAGCAGCTTAGCGGGCCATAGCACAGATACGCAGTATTTT. This translates into CASSLAGHSTDTQYF.

The count of this clone is one. The chain is built from TRBV18 and TRBJ1-2; TRBD1 is a possible D gene (6 bases). This CDR3 contains 14 residues. V was cut by 2 bases and J by 4 bases, with 11 bases left in between. CDR1 and CDR2 from the germline V gene are KGHSH and LQKENI. The chain's CDR3 is CASSPAGAGYGYTF. The CDR3 DNA reads as TGTGCCAGCTCACCAGCGGGGGCGGGCTATGGCTACACCTTC.

This chain connects TRBV5-6 to TRBJ2-5; 8 bases line up with TRBD1. The CDR3 spans 15 residues. From germline, CDR1 is SGHDT and CDR2 YYEEEE. V was pared by 0 bases and J by 2 bases, with 3 bases of the junction left unmatched. Here the CDR3 DNA reads TGTGCCAGCAGCTTGGAACAGGGGGTACAAGAGACCCAGTACTTC. Translation: CASSLEQGVQETQYF. Full variable domain (rest looked up from reference TRBV5-6 and TRBJ2-5): DAGVTQSPTHLIKTRGQQVTLRCSPKSGHDTVSWYQQALGQGPQFIFQYYEEEERQRGNFPDRFSGHQFPNYSSELNVNALLLGDSALYLCASSLEQGVQETQYFGPGTRLLVL.

The count of this clone is one. V and J are TRBV18 and TRBJ1-5, with TRBD1 identical over 7 bases. Germline CDR1 reads KGHSH; CDR2 reads LQKENI. V gave up 3 bases and J gave up 5 bases; unmatched junction bases: 4. The CDR3 totals 14 residues. As DNA, the CDR3 is TGTGCCAGCTCACCTGGGACAGCAGATCAGCCCCAGCATTTT. Amino acid sequence: CASSPGTADQPQHF.

This clone has a single count. The chain combines TRBV6-5 with TRBJ1-2; the D is unclear. Germline lookup yields CDR1 MNHEY and CDR2 SVGAGI. The CDR3 spans 12 residues. The V end was cut by 7 bases, the J end by 8 bases, with 14 bases between. The DNA for the CDR3 is TGTGCCAGCAAGGAGGTCCTAGGAGGCTACACCTTC. Protein: CASKEVLGGYTF.

The J gene is TRBJ2-6, the V gene TRBV29-1; TRBD2 might be the D (5 bases). Trimming took 4 bases from V and 1 from J, leaving 8 bases between them. This CDR3 comprises 14 residues. The V gene's germline CDR1 is SQVTM and CDR2 ANQGSEA. CDR3 nucleotides: TGCAGCGTTGGAGGGCGTTCTGGGGCCAACGTCCTGACTTTC. This sequence encodes CSVGGRSGANVLTF.

V gene TRBV30 combines with J gene TRBJ2-7, with TRBD2 matching 8 bases. Germline V gives CDR1 GTSNPN, CDR2 SVGIG (reference sequence). This CDR3 is 17 amino acids long. The junction had 12 bases not matched to a gene; V was cut back by 0 bases and J by 2 bases. CDR3: CAWSVLSRVAGTYEQYF. Here the CDR3 DNA reads TGTGCCTGGAGTGTACTGTCGAGGGTAGCGGGAACCTACGAGCAGTACTTC.

The chain uses TRBV27 and TRBJ2-5, with TRBD2 matching over 9 bases. Germline V CDR1 and CDR2: MNHEY, SMNVEV (reference sequence). J was trimmed by 5 bases and V by 6 bases; bases with no gene match: 10. The CDR3 length is 15 residues. CDR3 region: CASSRRSGLAETQYF. Written as DNA, the CDR3 is TGTGCCAGCAGCCGTAGATCCGGACTAGCGGAGACCCAGTACTTC.

The V gene is TRBV7-2, the J gene TRBJ2-3; D uncertain. The CDR3 has 14 residues. Germline V lookup: CDR1 SGHTA, CDR2 FQGNSA. Trimming pared 0 bases from V and 4 bases from J, leaving 8 bases between. The CDR3 DNA follows: TGTGCCAGCAGCTTAGCACTTCCCCCAGATACGCAGTATTTT. It yields the protein CASSLALPPDTQYF.

CDR3 nucleotides: TGTGCCAGCAGCAATTGGGGCACAGATGGCTACACCTTC. It codes for CASSNWGTDGYTF. The J gene is TRBJ1-2, the V gene TRBV21-1; TRBD1 reflects the table's D call only, with no check against the DNA. TRBV21-1 is assigned pseudogene status. The CDR3 has 13 residues.

The chain carries TRBV5-1 and TRBJ2-5, with TRBD2 matching 8 bases. Germline CDR1 is SGHRS and CDR2 is YFSETQ. The CDR3 is 16 amino acids. The V segment lost 5 bases and the J segment 0 bases; nucleotides outside the gene matches: 9. This CDR3 reads CASSRNSGMYQETQYF. DNA of the CDR3: TGCGCCAGCAGTCGGAATAGCGGGATGTACCAAGAGACCCAGTACTTC.

In this sample, this clone turned up a few times. The chain has TRBV15 and TRBJ2-3; maybe TRBD1 (5 bases). CDR1 and CDR2 (germline): LNHNV, YYDKDF (reference sequence). The CDR3 length is 17 residues. V lost 4 bases and J lost 4, with 21 bases in between. CDR3 DNA sequence: TGTGCCACCAGCAAGAGGATGAGGACCATCAGGGCAGATACGCAGTATTTT. It is translated as CATSKRMRTIRADTQYF.